Each of the 9 T cell receptor beta chains below was sequenced from the same sample in a study of shared clonotypes between healthy human individuals. Method: immunoSEQ multiplex PCR; TCRdb's copy keeps in-frame clones and lacks some. In the table there are about 510,000 clones, 90% to 96% of which are singletons. Source material: naive CD4+ T cells sorted from blood. The subset denotes: CD45RA+ positively selected. The receptors derive from a woman under 40 in good health.

The J gene is TRBJ2-7, the V gene TRBV29-1; TRBD2 might be the D (5 bases). Germline V gives CDR1 SQVTM, CDR2 ANQGSEA. Trimming cost V 6 bases and J 5 bases, with 8 bases left between them. The length of the CDR3 is 10 residues. The CDR3 loop reads CSVGSDEQYF. CDR3 sequence (DNA): TGCAGCGTCGGTAGCGACGAGCAGTACTTC.

On this clone itself: Other DNA sequences in this sample translate to the same CDR3. The rearrangement uses TRBV7-9 and TRBJ1-2; D remains ambiguous. The V gene's germline CDR1 is SEHNR and CDR2 FQNEAQ (reference sequence). The V end was cut by 3 bases, the J end by 8 bases, with 10 bases between. The CDR3 is made up of 12 amino acids. CDR3 sequence: CASSLGGNGYTF. For the CDR3, the DNA is TGTGCCAGCAGCTTGGGCGGGAACGGCTACACCTTC.

V is TRBV5-1 and J is TRBJ2-7; D gene uncertain. V shed 4 bases and J shed 3 bases, with 8 bases lying between them. The germline V gene has CDR1 SGHRS and CDR2 YFSETQ. This CDR3 region has 12 residues. CDR3 bases: TGCGCCAGCAGCGAAGGTGGCTACGAGCAGTACTTC. Residues: CASSEGGYEQYF.

The chain couples TRBV28 to TRBJ1-1; D remains unclear. Trimming removed 2 bases at V and 10 bases at J, with 11 bases between. The V gene's germline CDR1 is MDHEN and CDR2 SYDVKM. The CDR3 is made up of 12 amino acids. Written as DNA, the CDR3 is TGTGCCAGCAGTTTACAGAGGGTTGGAGCTTTCTTT. It yields the protein CASSLQRVGAFF.

This clone was recorded once. J is TRBJ1-5 and V is TRBV5-6, with D unresolved. Germline V gives CDR1 SGHDT, CDR2 YYEEEE. The CDR3 consists of 14 residues. V gave up 3 bases and J gave up 4 bases, with 11 bases separating them. The CDR3 nucleotides read TGTGCCAGCAGCTCCGGACGGATTAATCAGCCCCAGCATTTT. Protein product: CASSSGRINQPQHF. Full variable domain (missing parts from reference TRBV5-6 and TRBJ1-5): DAGVTQSPTHLIKTRGQQVTLRCSPKSGHDTVSWYQQALGQGPQFIFQYYEEEERQRGNFPDRFSGHQFPNYSSELNVNALLLGDSALYLCASSSGRINQPQHFGDGTRLSIL.

The chain joins TRBV10-2 to TRBJ1-5, with D maybe TRBD1 (6 bases). The V end lost 3 bases, the J end lost 3 bases, and 12 bases lay between the germline ends. Germline CDR1 is WSHSY and CDR2 is SAAADI. This CDR3 has 15 residues. The CDR3 coding sequence is TGCGCCAGCAGTGATTCAGGGGCTGACAATCAGCCCCAGCATTTT. It yields the protein CASSDSGADNQPQHF.

This chain uses TRBV28 with TRBJ1-3, with 7 bases matching TRBD1. From germline, CDR1 is MDHEN and CDR2 SYDVKM. The CDR3 sequence is 15 residues long. V was pared by 6 bases and J by 1 base, with 6 bases of the junction left unmatched. The CDR3 reads CASSETGVSGNTIYF. Here the CDR3 DNA reads TGTGCCAGCAGCGAAACAGGGGTATCTGGAAACACCATATATTTT.

The CDR3 loop reads CASSVFGRRGDTQYF. The CDR3 nucleotides are TGTGCCAGCAGCGTTTTTGGGAGGAGGGGAGATACGCAGTATTTT. V gene TRBV9 combines with J gene TRBJ2-3; perhaps TRBD2 as D (6 bases). This CDR3 is 15 amino acids long. V lost 2 bases, J lost 5 bases, and 15 bases lay in between. Per the germline V gene, CDR1 is SGDLS and CDR2 is YYNGEE.

The DNA of the CDR3 is TGTGCCAGCAGGCCGGACAGGGTAATCAACGAGCAGTACTTC. Its protein product is CASRPDRVINEQYF. The V gene is TRBV27, the J gene TRBJ2-7; 8 nucleotides line up with TRBD1. V was pared by 6 bases and J by 5 bases, with 9 bases of the junction left unmatched. The CDR3 has 14 residues. CDR1 MNHEY and CDR2 SMNVEV come from the germline V gene (reference sequence).